Listed here are 27 T cell receptor beta chains from one sample, sequenced in a study of T cell clones after liver transplantation. Assay: immunoSEQ multiplex PCR; the TCRdb copy retains only in-frame clones and omits some. The sample lists over 55,000 clones, around 70% seen once, with approximately 3% in the top ten. This material consisted of CD4+ T cells from blood, taken at the approximately 16-month timepoint. The receptors derive from a human patient who received a liver transplant. Some T cells may have come from the graft donor.

DNA of the CDR3: TGTGCCAGCAGTGATCCAACCCCGGATACGCAGTATTTT. This gives the protein CASSDPTPDTQYF. The chain combines TRBV2 with TRBJ2-3; D not certain. Germline V gene sequence: CDR1 SNHLY, CDR2 FYNNEI. The V and J ends lost 3 bases and 6 bases respectively, with 10 bases between them. The CDR3 covers 13 residues. Using reference TRBV2 and TRBJ2-3 for the parts outside the CDR3, the full variable domain is EPEVTQTPSHQVTQMGQEVILRCVPISNHLYFYWYRQILGQKVEFLVSFYNNEISEKSEIFDDQFSVERPDGSNFTLKIRSTKLEDSAMYFCASSDPTPDTQYFGPGTRLTVL.

This clone appeared a few times. CDR3 region: CASSETGMLSGNTIYF. The DNA of the CDR3 is TGTGCCAGCAGTGAAACTGGGATGCTCTCTGGAAACACCATATATTTT. This rearrangement joins TRBV2 to TRBJ1-3; no reliable D call. CDR3 length: 16 residues. Trimming shortened V by 2 bases and J by 0 bases, and 11 bases separated the two germline ends. CDR1 is SNHLY, CDR2 FYNNEI, per germline.

This chain connects TRBV7-2 to TRBJ2-2; TRBD2 aligns across 12 bases. The trim removed 4 bases at V and 6 bases at J, leaving 6 bases unmatched. Germline CDR1 SGHTA, CDR2 FQGNSA. The length of the CDR3 is 16 residues. Written as DNA, the CDR3 is TGTGCCAGCAGCTCAACCCGGACTAGCGGGGCCGGGGAGCTGTTTTTT. The encoded protein is CASSSTRTSGAGELFF.

The chain carries TRBV5-1 and TRBJ1-6, with D unresolved. V lost 7 bases to trimming and J lost 3 bases, with 8 bases between them. CDR1 and CDR2 (germline): SGHRS, YFSETQ. This CDR3 spans 13 amino acids. Here the CDR3 reads CASRADYNSPLHF. The CDR3 DNA follows: TGCGCCAGCCGGGCCGACTATAATTCACCCCTCCACTTT.

V gene TRBV28 combines with J gene TRBJ1-5, with 8 bases fitting TRBD1. The V gene end was trimmed by 4 bases and the J gene end by 2 bases; junction bases not matched to a gene: 13. The CDR3 runs to 18 residues. Looked up from germline, CDR1 is MDHEN and CDR2 is SYDVKM. The chain's CDR3 is CASSSPQQGVTGNQPQHF. DNA for the CDR3: TGTGCCAGCAGTTCCCCCCAACAGGGGGTAACAGGCAATCAGCCCCAGCATTTT. Full variable domain (remainder filled in from reference TRBV28 and TRBJ1-5): DVKVTQSSRYLVKRTGEKVFLECVQDMDHENMFWYRQDPGLGLRLIYFSYDVKMKEKGDIPEGYSVSREKKERFSLILESASTNQTSMYLCASSSPQQGVTGNQPQHFGDGTRLSIL.

The chain links TRBV19 to TRBJ2-1, with 10 bases matching TRBD1. Looked up from germline, CDR1 is LNHDA and CDR2 is SQIVND (reference sequence). Trimming at V came to 3 bases and at J to 3 bases, leaving 2 bases not matched to a gene. The CDR3 is made up of 15 amino acids. CDR3 bases: TGTGCCAGTAGTATGGGGACAGGGGACTACAATGAGCAGTTCTTC. Amino acid sequence: CASSMGTGDYNEQFF.

The J gene is TRBJ2-5, the V gene TRBV5-8; possibly TRBD2 for D (7 bases). The CDR3 is 18 amino acids. V was shortened by 4 bases and J by 3 bases, with 25 bases between the two germline ends. Germline CDR1 reads SGHTS; CDR2 reads YDEGEE. CDR3 nucleotides: TGTGCCAGCAGCCCCGGGGCCAGGGGAGGGCCAGGGGAAGAGACCCAGTACTTC. It specifies CASSPGARGGPGEETQYF.

This clone was observed a single time. The chain carries TRBV7-9 and TRBJ2-1; 7 nucleotides agree with TRBD1. The J segment lost 10 bases and the V segment lost 5 bases, leaving 14 bases of the junction unmatched. CDR3 length: 15 amino acids. Germline CDR1 is SEHNR and CDR2 is FQNEAQ (reference sequence). The CDR3 region has the DNA TGTGCCAGCAGCCCATCCGGGACAGCGGCTGGGGAGCAGTTCTTC. Amino acids: CASSPSGTAAGEQFF.

The DNA of the CDR3 is TGTGCCAGCAGACGGGGGGGACTTTCAGAGACCCAGTACTTC. Protein: CASRRGGLSETQYF. The chain couples TRBV6-5 to TRBJ2-5; 8 bases agree with TRBD2. V was clipped by 6 bases and J by 4 bases; unmatched bases: 7. This CDR3 is 14 amino acids long. Germline V gene sequence: CDR1 MNHEY, CDR2 SVGAGI.

This sequence joins TRBV6-1 and TRBJ1-1; D gene unclear. V was pared by 4 bases and J by 0 bases, with 6 bases between. The CDR3 is 13 amino acids. Germline lookup yields CDR1 MNHNS and CDR2 SASEGT. The CDR3 sequence is CASSGNMNTEAFF. The DNA of the CDR3 is TGTGCCAGCAGTGGAAACATGAACACTGAAGCTTTCTTT.

The table lists this clone with a count of one. This sequence joins TRBV7-9 and TRBJ1-2; a possible D gene is TRBD1 (5 bases). The CDR3 has 13 residues. The germline V gene has CDR1 SEHNR and CDR2 FQNEAQ (reference sequence). V lost 1 base and J 2 bases, leaving 5 bases between the germline ends. The DNA of the CDR3 is TGTGCCAGCAGCTTAGAGGGGAACTATGGCTACACCTTC. Protein product: CASSLEGNYGYTF. Filled out from reference TRBV7-9 and TRBJ1-2, the complete variable domain reads DTGVSQNPRHKITKRGQNVTFRCDPISEHNRLYWYRQTLGQGPEFLTYFQNEAQLEKSRLLSDRFSAERPKGSFSTLEIQRTEQGDSAMYLCASSLEGNYGYTFGSGTRLTVV.

J is TRBJ2-2 and V is TRBV4-2; 7 bases match TRBD1. This CDR3 is 14 amino acids long. Per germline, CDR1 LGHNA and CDR2 YNFKEQ. The V gene end was trimmed by 8 bases and the J gene end by 5 bases; junction bases not matched to a gene: 8. The chain's CDR3 is CASRAQGETGELFF. CDR3 DNA: TGTGCCAGCCGGGCGCAGGGGGAAACCGGGGAGCTGTTTTTT.

V usage is TRBV5-1 and J usage is TRBJ2-6; D is unclear. CDR3 length: 15 residues. The germline V gene encodes CDR1 SGHRS and CDR2 YFSETQ. V gave up 3 bases and J gave up 2 bases, with 9 bases separating them. The CDR3 loop reads CASSSAPAGANVLTF. CDR3 nucleotides: TGCGCCAGCAGCTCTGCCCCAGCTGGGGCCAACGTCCTGACTTTC.

The chain joins TRBV15 to TRBJ2-2; 10 bases agree with TRBD2. The CDR3 loop spans 17 amino acids. The germline V gene has CDR1 LNHNV and CDR2 YYDKDF (reference sequence). J was trimmed by 7 bases and V by 1 base; bases with no gene match: 9. The CDR3 DNA reads as TGTGCCACCAGCAGAGCCCTTACTAGCGGGGCTAGCGGGGAGCTGTTTTTT. Its protein is CATSRALTSGASGELFF.

This clone has more than one count but fewer than ten. V is TRBV5-4 and J is TRBJ2-7, with 7 nucleotides matching TRBD1. Germline V gene lookup returns CDR1 SGHNT and CDR2 YYREEE (reference sequence). V shed 4 bases and J 7 bases; nucleotides not matched to a gene: 11. The CDR3 spans 14 residues. The CDR3 here is CASSLDRSATEQYF. Written as DNA, the CDR3 is TGTGCCAGCAGCCTGGACAGGTCTGCGACAGAGCAGTACTTC.

The count of this clone is one. The V gene is TRBV7-2, the J gene TRBJ2-5, with 11 bases matching TRBD2. This CDR3 has 16 amino acids. Germline V gives CDR1 SGHTA, CDR2 FQGNSA. Germline trimming cut 1 base from V and 5 bases from J; bases unmatched to any gene: 6. As DNA, the CDR3 is TGTGCCAGCAGCTTAGTTAGCGGGGGGGCCGGGGAGACCCAGTACTTC. As protein: CASSLVSGGAGETQYF.

This chain connects TRBV28 to TRBJ1-2; D is unclear. V lost 6 bases and J lost 8, with 19 bases in between. The CDR3 length is 14 residues. Germline V gives CDR1 MDHEN, CDR2 SYDVKM. CDR3 DNA: TGTGCCAGCAGCGATCTTACTGGGTATACCGGCTACACCTTC. Translation: CASSDLTGYTGYTF.

The J gene is TRBJ2-7, the V gene TRBV6-6; D is perhaps TRBD2 (7 bases). CDR1 is MNHNY, CDR2 SVGAGI, per germline (reference sequence). Trimming pared 6 bases from V and 3 bases from J, leaving 21 bases between. The CDR3 sequence is 16 residues long. The CDR3 here is CASSPVGGGAIYEQYF. The DNA for the CDR3 is TGTGCCAGCAGCCCAGTGGGTGGGGGGGCGATCTACGAGCAGTACTTC.

The chain couples TRBV30 to TRBJ1-1, with unresolved D. V was shortened by 4 bases and J by 0 bases, with 21 bases between the two germline ends. The CDR3 spans 17 residues. Germline lookup yields CDR1 GTSNPN and CDR2 SVGIG (reference sequence). The CDR3 sequence is CAWKEGRGEGMNTEAFF. Here the CDR3 DNA reads TGTGCCTGGAAGGAGGGAAGAGGCGAGGGAATGAACACTGAAGCTTTCTTT.

This chain joins TRBV11-2 and TRBJ2-5; 10 nucleotides align to TRBD1. The ends lost 5 bases at V and 7 bases at J; junction bases unmatched: 10. Germline CDR1 is SGHAT and CDR2 is FQNNGV. The CDR3 sequence is 15 residues long. The CDR3 nucleotides read TGTGCCAGCAGCAGCACGGGACAGGGGTTAGGGACCCAGTACTTC. Its translation is CASSSTGQGLGTQYF.

This sequence joins TRBV9 and TRBJ2-5, with TRBD2 matching over 7 bases. The junction had 6 bases not matched to a gene; V was cut back by 0 bases and J by 4 bases. CDR3 length: 15 amino acids. The germline V gene has CDR1 SGDLS and CDR2 YYNGEE. Here the CDR3 reads CASSVGYTGGETQYF. The CDR3 DNA follows: TGTGCCAGCAGCGTAGGTTATACGGGAGGAGAGACCCAGTACTTC.

The V call is TRBV7-2, the J call TRBJ2-3, with 8 bases that match TRBD2. CDR3 length equals 15 residues. V shed 5 bases, J shed 3 bases, and the junction held 7 bases outside the gene matches. Germline V gives CDR1 SGHTA, CDR2 FQGNSA. The CDR3 loop reads CASSPLAGGTDTQYF. CDR3 DNA: TGTGCCAGCAGCCCTCTGGCGGGAGGTACAGATACGCAGTATTTT.

V and J are TRBV2 and TRBJ2-7; no firm D call. This CDR3 contains 13 residues. V gave up 6 bases and J gave up 0 bases, with 9 bases separating them. CDR1 is SNHLY and CDR2 is FYNNEI in the germline V gene. The CDR3 loop is CASRQDGSYEQYF. The CDR3 coding sequence is TGTGCCAGCAGGCAGGACGGCTCCTACGAGCAGTACTTC.

As for this clone: The identical CDR3 is also encoded by other nucleotide sequences in the sample. This chain links TRBV6-1 with TRBJ1-3; 7 bases are shared with TRBD1. Germline loops: CDR1 MNHNS, CDR2 SASEGT. This CDR3 spans 15 amino acids. V lost 6 bases and J lost 0; bases outside the gene matches: 5. The CDR3 nucleotides read TGTGCCAGCAGAGCACAGGGGCCCTCTGGAAACACCATATATTTT. This encodes CASRAQGPSGNTIYF.

The CDR3 protein is CASSITPSRAQETQYF. The CDR3, as DNA: TGTGCCAGTAGTATTACCCCCTCCCGGGCCCAAGAGACCCAGTACTTC. This chain links TRBV19 with TRBJ2-5; D gene uncertain. CDR1 LNHDA and CDR2 SQIVND come from the germline V gene (reference sequence). This CDR3 has 16 amino acids. Trimming removed 3 bases at V and 1 base at J, with 15 bases between. Full variable domain (rest looked up from reference TRBV19 and TRBJ2-5): DGGITQSPKYLFRKEGQNVTLSCEQNLNHDAMYWYRQDPGQGLRLIYYSQIVNDFQKGDIAEGYSVSREKKESFPLTVTSAQKNPTAFYLCASSITPSRAQETQYFGPGTRLLVL.

This chain links TRBV28 with TRBJ2-7, with TRBD1 as a possible D gene (7 bases). The V gene's germline CDR1 is MDHEN and CDR2 SYDVKM. V lost 6 bases to trimming and J lost 1 base, with 16 bases between them. This CDR3 region has 15 residues. DNA for the CDR3: TGTGCCAGCAGCCCCGGGGGCAGGGGGTCCTACGAGCAGTACTTC. It codes for CASSPGGRGSYEQYF.

The chain is built from TRBV29-1 and TRBJ2-1, with 9 bases aligning to TRBD2. The CDR3 contains 15 residues. Germline trimming cut 7 bases from V and 5 bases from J; bases unmatched to any gene: 12. The germline V gene encodes CDR1 SQVTM and CDR2 ANQGSEA. CDR3 nucleotides: TGCAGCGGTGAGCCGCTTAGCGGGAGAGACAATGAGCAGTTCTTC. Amino acid sequence: CSGEPLSGRDNEQFF.